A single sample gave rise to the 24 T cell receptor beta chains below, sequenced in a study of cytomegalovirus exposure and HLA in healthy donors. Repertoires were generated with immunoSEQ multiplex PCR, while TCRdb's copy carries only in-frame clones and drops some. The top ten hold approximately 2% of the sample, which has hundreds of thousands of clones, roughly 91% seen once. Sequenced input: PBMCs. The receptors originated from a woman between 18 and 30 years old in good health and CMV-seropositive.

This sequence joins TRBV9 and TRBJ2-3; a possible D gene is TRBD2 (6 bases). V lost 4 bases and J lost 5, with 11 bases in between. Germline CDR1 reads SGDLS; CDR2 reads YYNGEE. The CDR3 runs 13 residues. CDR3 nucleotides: TGTGCCAGCAGCCTGGGGACTGTAGATACGCAGTATTTT. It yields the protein CASSLGTVDTQYF.

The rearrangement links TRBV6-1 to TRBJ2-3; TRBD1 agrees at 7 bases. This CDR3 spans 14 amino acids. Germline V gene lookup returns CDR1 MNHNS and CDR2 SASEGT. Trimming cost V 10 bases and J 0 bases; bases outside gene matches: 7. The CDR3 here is CATTPGQSTDTQYF. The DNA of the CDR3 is TGTGCCACCACCCCGGGACAGAGCACAGATACGCAGTATTTT.

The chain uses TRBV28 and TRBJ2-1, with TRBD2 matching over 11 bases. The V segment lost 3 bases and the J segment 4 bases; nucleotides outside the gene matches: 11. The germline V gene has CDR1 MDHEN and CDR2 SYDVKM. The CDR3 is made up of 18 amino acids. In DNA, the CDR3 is TGTGCCAGCAGTTTCACCGGGCTAGCGGGAGGCTTGTACAATGAGCAGTTCTTC. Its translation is CASSFTGLAGGLYNEQFF.

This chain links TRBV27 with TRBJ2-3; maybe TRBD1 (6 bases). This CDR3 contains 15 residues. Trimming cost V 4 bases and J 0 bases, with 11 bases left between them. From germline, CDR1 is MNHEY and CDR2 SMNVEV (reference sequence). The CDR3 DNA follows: TGTGCCAGCAGTTACAGGGCCCTCAGCACAGATACGCAGTATTTT. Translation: CASSYRALSTDTQYF.

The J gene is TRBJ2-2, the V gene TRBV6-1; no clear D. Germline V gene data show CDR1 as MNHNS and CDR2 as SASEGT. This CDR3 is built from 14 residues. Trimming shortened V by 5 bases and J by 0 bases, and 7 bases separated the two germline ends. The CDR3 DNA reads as TGTGCCAGCAGTCCCCCAGCGAACACCGGGGAGCTGTTTTTT. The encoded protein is CASSPPANTGELFF.

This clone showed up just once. The CDR3 sequence: CASSLSAGGEETQYF. CDR3 in DNA: TGTGCCAGCAGTTTATCAGCGGGAGGCGAAGAGACCCAGTACTTC. This chain joins TRBV28 and TRBJ2-5, with TRBD2 matching over 9 bases. CDR1 is MDHEN and CDR2 is SYDVKM in the germline V gene. J gave up 3 bases and V 1 base, and 3 bases lay outside the gene matches. This CDR3 is 15 amino acids long.

CDR3 nucleotide sequence: TGTGCCAGCACCTCTCACAGGGACCAAGAGACCCAGTACTTC. Its translation is CASTSHRDQETQYF. The chain couples TRBV6-5 to TRBJ2-5, with a possible D match to TRBD1 (6 bases). This CDR3 is 14 amino acids long. V was pared by 7 bases and J by 0 bases, with 12 bases between. Per the germline V gene, CDR1 is MNHEY and CDR2 is SVGAGI.

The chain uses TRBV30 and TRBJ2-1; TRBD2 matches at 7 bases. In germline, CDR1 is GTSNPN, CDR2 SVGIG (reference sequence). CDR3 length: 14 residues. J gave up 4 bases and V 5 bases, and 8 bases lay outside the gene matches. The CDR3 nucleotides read TGTGCCTGGGAGTCCCTAGCGGATTACAATGAGCAGTTCTTC. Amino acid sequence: CAWESLADYNEQFF.

The CDR3 loop reads CASSLGTPKAYEQYF. For the CDR3, the DNA is TGTGCCAGCAGCTTAGGGACACCGAAGGCCTACGAGCAGTACTTC. The gene calls are TRBV7-2 and TRBJ2-7; tentative D call: TRBD1 (5 bases). The CDR3 covers 15 residues. Germline lookup yields CDR1 SGHTA and CDR2 FQGNSA. Between the trimmed V and J ends, which lost 1 base and 2 bases, there was a span of 12 bases. The full variable domain, with the rest looked up from reference TRBV7-2 and TRBJ2-7, is GAGVSQSPSNKVTEKGKDVELRCDPISGHTALYWYRQSLGQGLEFLIYFQGNSAPDKSGLPSDRFSAERTGGSVSTLTIQRTQQEDSAVYLCASSLGTPKAYEQYFGPGTRLTVT.

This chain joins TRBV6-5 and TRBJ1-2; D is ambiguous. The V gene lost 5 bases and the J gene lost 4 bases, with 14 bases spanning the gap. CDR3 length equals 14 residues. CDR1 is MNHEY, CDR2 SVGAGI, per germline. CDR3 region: CASSASPGSYGYTF. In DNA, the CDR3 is TGTGCCAGCAGTGCGTCGCCGGGGAGCTATGGCTACACCTTC.

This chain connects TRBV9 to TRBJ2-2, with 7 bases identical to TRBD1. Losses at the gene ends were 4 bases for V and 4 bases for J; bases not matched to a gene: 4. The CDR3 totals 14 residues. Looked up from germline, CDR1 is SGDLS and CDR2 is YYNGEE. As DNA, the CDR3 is TGTGCCAGCAGCCCTCGACAGGGCACCGGGGAGCTGTTTTTT. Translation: CASSPRQGTGELFF.

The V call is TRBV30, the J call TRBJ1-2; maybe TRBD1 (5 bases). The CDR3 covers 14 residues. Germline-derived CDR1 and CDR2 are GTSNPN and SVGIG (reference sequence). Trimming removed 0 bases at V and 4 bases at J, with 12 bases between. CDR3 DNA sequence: TGTGCCTGGAGTGTACGCGGCAGGGCCTATGGCTACACCTTC. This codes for CAWSVRGRAYGYTF.

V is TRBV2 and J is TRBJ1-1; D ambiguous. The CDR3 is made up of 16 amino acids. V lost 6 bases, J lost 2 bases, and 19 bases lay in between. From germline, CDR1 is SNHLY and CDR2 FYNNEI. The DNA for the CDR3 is TGTGCCAGCAGAGGGAGTTTTCGTACCGCAAACACTGAAGCTTTCTTT. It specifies CASRGSFRTANTEAFF.

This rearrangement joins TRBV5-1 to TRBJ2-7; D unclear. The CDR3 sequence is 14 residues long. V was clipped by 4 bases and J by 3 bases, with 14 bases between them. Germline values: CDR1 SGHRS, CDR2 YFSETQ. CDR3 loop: CASSRDPGLYEQYF. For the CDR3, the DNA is TGCGCCAGCAGCCGCGACCCAGGCCTCTACGAGCAGTACTTC.

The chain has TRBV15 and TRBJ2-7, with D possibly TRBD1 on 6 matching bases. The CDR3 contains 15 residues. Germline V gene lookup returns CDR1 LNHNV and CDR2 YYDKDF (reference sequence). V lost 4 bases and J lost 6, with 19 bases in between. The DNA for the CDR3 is TGTGCCACCAGCATCCTTTCAACAGGGTCGAGCGAGCAGTACTTC. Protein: CATSILSTGSSEQYF.

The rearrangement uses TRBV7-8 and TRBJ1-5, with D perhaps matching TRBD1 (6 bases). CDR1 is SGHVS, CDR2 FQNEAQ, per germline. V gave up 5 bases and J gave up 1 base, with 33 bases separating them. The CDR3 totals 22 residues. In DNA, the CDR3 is TGTGCCAGCAGCCCTCGGGTGGGAGCAATCAGCCTCAGGGGTGGGAGCAATCAGCCCCAGCATTTT. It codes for CASSPRVGAISLRGGSNQPQHF.

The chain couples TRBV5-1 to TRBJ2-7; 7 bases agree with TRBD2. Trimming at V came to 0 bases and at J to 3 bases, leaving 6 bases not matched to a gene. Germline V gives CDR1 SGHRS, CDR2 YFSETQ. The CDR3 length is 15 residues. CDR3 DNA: TGCGCCAGCAGCTTGGGAGGCGGGGGAAGCTACGAGCAGTACTTC. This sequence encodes CASSLGGGGSYEQYF.

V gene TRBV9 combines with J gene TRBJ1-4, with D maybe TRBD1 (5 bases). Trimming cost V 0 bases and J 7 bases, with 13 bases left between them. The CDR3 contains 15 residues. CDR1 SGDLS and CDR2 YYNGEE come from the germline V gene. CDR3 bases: TGTGCCAGCAGCGTAGGAGGAGGGGTTACTGAAAAACTGTTTTTT. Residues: CASSVGGGVTEKLFF.

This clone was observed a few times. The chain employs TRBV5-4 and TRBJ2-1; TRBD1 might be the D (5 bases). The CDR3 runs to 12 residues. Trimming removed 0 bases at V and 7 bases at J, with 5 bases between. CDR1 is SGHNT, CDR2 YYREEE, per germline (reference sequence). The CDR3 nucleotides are TGTGCCAGCAGCTTGGAGGGGAATGAGCAGTTCTTC. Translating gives CASSLEGNEQFF.

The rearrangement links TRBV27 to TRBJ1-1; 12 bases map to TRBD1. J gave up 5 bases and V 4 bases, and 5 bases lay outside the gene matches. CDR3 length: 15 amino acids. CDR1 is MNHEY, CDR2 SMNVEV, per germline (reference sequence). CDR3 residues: CASSSGQGARTEAFF. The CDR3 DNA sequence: TGTGCCAGCAGTTCGGGACAGGGGGCGCGTACTGAAGCTTTCTTT.

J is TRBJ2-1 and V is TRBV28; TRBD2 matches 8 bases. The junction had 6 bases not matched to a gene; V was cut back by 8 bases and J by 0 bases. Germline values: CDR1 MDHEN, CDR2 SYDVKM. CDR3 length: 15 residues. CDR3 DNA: TGTGCCAGCCTCCTGGCGGGAGGCTCCTACAATGAGCAGTTCTTC. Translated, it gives CASLLAGGSYNEQFF.

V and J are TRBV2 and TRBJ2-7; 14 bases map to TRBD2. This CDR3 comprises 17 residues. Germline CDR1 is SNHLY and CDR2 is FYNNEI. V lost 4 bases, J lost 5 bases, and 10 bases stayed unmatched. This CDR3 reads CASSAPGLAGAQNEQYF. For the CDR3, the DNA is TGTGCCAGCAGTGCCCCGGGACTAGCGGGAGCTCAAAACGAGCAGTACTTC.

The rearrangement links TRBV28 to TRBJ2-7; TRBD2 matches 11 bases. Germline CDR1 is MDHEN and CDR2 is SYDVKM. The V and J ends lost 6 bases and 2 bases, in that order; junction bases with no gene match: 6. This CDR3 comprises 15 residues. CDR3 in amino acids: CASRLLLAGAYEQYF. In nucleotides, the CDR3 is TGTGCCAGCAGACTTCTACTAGCGGGAGCCTACGAGCAGTACTTC.

The CDR3 nucleotides are TGTGCCTACTCCACAGGGAGCAATGGCTACACCTTC. Amino acid sequence: CAYSTGSNGYTF. The chain couples TRBV30 to TRBJ1-2, with a tentative D call TRBD1 (6 bases). The CDR3 is made up of 12 amino acids. V lost 7 bases and J 6 bases, leaving 15 bases between the germline ends. Germline CDR1 GTSNPN, CDR2 SVGIG (reference sequence).